The present entry profiles one T cell receptor (beta chain) with its context. This CDR3 contains 14 residues. Germline CDR1 SNHLY, CDR2 FYNNEI. The ends lost 3 bases at V and 3 bases at J; junction bases unmatched: 4. This record belongs to a study of shared clonotypes between healthy human individuals. The assay was immunoSEQ multiplex PCR, and TCRdb's table has in-frame clones only and misses some. This table has 1.4 million or so clones, 97% to 99% appearing once. The chain is built from TRBV2 and TRBJ2-5, with 7 positions matching TRBD1. Sequencing was carried out using naive CD4+ T cells sorted from blood. Described subset: CD45RA+ positively selected. This receptor was obtained from a man aged 25 to 45 in good health. CDR3 coding DNA: TGTGCCAGCAGTGATAGGACAGGAGAAGAGACCCAGTACTTC. Translation: CASSDRTGEETQYF.